These 27 T cell receptor beta chains were all obtained from the same sample, sequenced in a study of identifying expanded T cells in peripheral blood. Sequenced by immunoSEQ multiplex PCR; TCRdb stores in-frame clones only, minus some. The table shows approximately 100,000 clones, with 87% occurring only once. Input material: blood. The receptors were sampled from a person aged 18 to 75 in good health.

CDR3 residues: CASRDTGLYNEQFF. In nucleotides, the CDR3 is TGTGCCAGTAGGGACACAGGGTTGTACAATGAGCAGTTCTTC. The rearrangement joins TRBV19 to TRBJ2-1, with D possibly being TRBD1 (6 bases). The CDR3 sequence is 14 residues long. Germline V gene sequence: CDR1 LNHDA, CDR2 SQIVND (reference sequence). With 6 bases removed from V and 4 bases from J, the gap between germline ends came to 13 bases.

The chain uses TRBV5-1 and TRBJ2-5; 7 bases fit TRBD2. Germline V CDR1 and CDR2: SGHRS, YFSETQ. Trimming cost V 2 bases and J 1 base; bases outside gene matches: 8. CDR3 length equals 16 residues. In DNA form, the CDR3 reads TGCGCCAGCAGCTTTAACCTAGCGGCTTTCCAAGAGACCCAGTACTTC. Translation gives CASSFNLAAFQETQYF. The variable domain in full, with the rest retrieved from reference TRBV5-1 and TRBJ2-5, is KAGVTQTPRYLIKTRGQQVTLSCSPISGHRSVSWYQQTPGQGLQFLFEYFSETQRNKGNFPGRFSGRQFSNSRSEMNVSTLELGDSALYLCASSFNLAAFQETQYFGPGTRLLVL.

The genes are TRBV4-2 and TRBJ2-7; 9 positions match TRBD1. V trimming: 4 bases; J trimming: 6 bases; junction bases outside the gene matches: 4. The CDR3 consists of 13 residues. Germline V lookup: CDR1 LGHNA, CDR2 YNFKEQ. For the CDR3, the DNA is TGTGCCAGCAGCCGGACAGGGGATTCCGAGCAGTACTTC. Protein: CASSRTGDSEQYF.

The genes are TRBV12-5 and TRBJ2-3; TRBD2 agrees at 12 bases. CDR1 is LGHNT, CDR2 FRNRAP, per germline. The CDR3 runs 16 residues. V lost 6 bases, J lost 5 bases, and 9 bases stayed unmatched. The CDR3 DNA sequence: TGTGCTAGTGGCCTTCTAGCGGGGGGGCAAGTAGATACGCAGTATTTT. Translating gives CASGLLAGGQVDTQYF.

The chain couples TRBV7-8 to TRBJ1-3; D is uncertain. There are 18 residues in the CDR3. From germline, CDR1 is SGHVS and CDR2 FQNEAQ. V gave up 2 bases and J gave up 0 bases, with 17 bases separating them. In DNA form, the CDR3 reads TGTGCCAGCAGCTTAAGGAGGGAGGTTTCCCACTCTGGAAACACCATATATTTT. It specifies CASSLRREVSHSGNTIYF.

The rearrangement joins TRBV15 to TRBJ2-1; no reliable D call. CDR1 LNHNV and CDR2 YYDKDF come from the germline V gene (reference sequence). V was pared by 4 bases and J by 3 bases, with 13 bases between. CDR3 size: 15 residues. CDR3 in DNA: TGTGCCACCAGCACCGGTCACACGGACTACAATGAGCAGTTCTTC. The encoded protein is CATSTGHTDYNEQFF. The full variable domain, its missing parts supplied by reference TRBV15 and TRBJ2-1, is DAMVIQNPRYQVTQFGKPVTLSCSQTLNHNVMYWYQQKSSQAPKLLFHYYDKDFNNEADTPDNFQSRRPNTSFCFLDIRSPGLGDTAMYLCATSTGHTDYNEQFFGPGTRLTVL.

The J gene is TRBJ2-2, the V gene TRBV6-1; 9 bases map to TRBD2. The germline V gene encodes CDR1 MNHNS and CDR2 SASEGT. The trim removed 2 bases at V and 6 bases at J, leaving 1 base unmatched. This CDR3 comprises 14 residues. CDR3 region: CASSELAGPGELFF. The CDR3 DNA reads as TGTGCCAGCAGTGAACTAGCGGGGCCCGGGGAGCTGTTTTTT.

The rearrangement uses TRBV7-2 and TRBJ2-3, with no clear D. In germline, CDR1 is SGHTA, CDR2 FQGNSA. Trimming shortened V by 5 bases and J by 1 base, and 7 bases separated the two germline ends. CDR3 length: 13 residues. The CDR3 DNA sequence: TGTGCCAGCAGCCCGTACGGCACAGATACGCAGTATTTT. The encoded protein is CASSPYGTDTQYF.

Only a few counts were recorded for this clone. V is TRBV5-6 and J is TRBJ2-1, with D tentatively TRBD1 (6 bases). CDR1 and CDR2 (germline): SGHDT, YYEEEE. Trimming took off 0 bases at V and 9 bases at J, with 7 bases between the two ends. The CDR3 has 12 amino acids. This CDR3 is CASSLVGGEQFF. DNA for the CDR3: TGTGCCAGCAGCTTGGTAGGGGGTGAGCAGTTCTTC.

This clone was observed a single time. The chain is built from TRBV5-1 and TRBJ2-7, with 8 positions matching TRBD2. The CDR3 length is 13 residues. Per germline, CDR1 SGHRS and CDR2 YFSETQ. The junction had 2 bases not matched to a gene; V was cut back by 5 bases and J by 1 base. Written as DNA, the CDR3 is TGCGCCAGCAGACTAGCGGATTCCTACGAGCAGTACTTC. It translates to CASRLADSYEQYF.

V and J are TRBV7-9 and TRBJ2-4, with TRBD1 identical over 9 bases. V was pared by 6 bases and J by 0 bases, with 12 bases of the junction left unmatched. CDR3 size: 18 residues. CDR1 and CDR2 (germline): SEHNR, FQNEAQ (reference sequence). The CDR3 loop reads CASSLPGQGLSAKNIQYF. The CDR3 DNA follows: TGTGCCAGCAGTCTACCGGGACAGGGTCTGTCAGCCAAAAACATTCAGTACTTC.

The chain is built from TRBV4-3 and TRBJ2-3, with 7 bases fitting TRBD1. The junction had 11 bases not matched to a gene; V was cut back by 3 bases and J by 5 bases. Germline assignment: CDR1 LGHNA and CDR2 YSLEER. The CDR3 consists of 16 residues. In nucleotides, the CDR3 is TGCGCCAGCAGCCAGAATCCGGGACAGCGAGGAGATACGCAGTATTTT. As protein: CASSQNPGQRGDTQYF.

The V and J genes are TRBV7-8 and TRBJ2-2; TRBD1 matches at 9 bases. J was trimmed by 1 base and V by 5 bases; bases with no gene match: 5. This CDR3 comprises 16 residues. Germline-derived CDR1 and CDR2 are SGHVS and FQNEAQ. CDR3 sequence (DNA): TGTGCCAGCAGCGGGACAGGGTATAGGAACACCGGGGAGCTGTTTTTT. Its translation: CASSGTGYRNTGELFF.

The chain joins TRBV27 to TRBJ2-7; D gene uncertain. CDR3 length: 11 residues. CDR1 and CDR2 from the germline V gene are MNHEY and SMNVEV (reference sequence). V shed 7 bases and J shed 6 bases, with 10 bases lying between them. The CDR3: CASNSYREQYF. The CDR3 DNA follows: TGTGCCAGCAACTCTTACCGCGAGCAGTACTTC.

This clone was counted between two and nine times. The chain couples TRBV6-6 to TRBJ1-6; perhaps TRBD1 as D (5 bases). The germline V gene encodes CDR1 MNHNY and CDR2 SVGAGI (reference sequence). Trimming left V 5 bases short and J 10 bases short, with 15 bases between. The CDR3 consists of 14 residues. The CDR3 reads CASSPREGSSPLHF. The CDR3 nucleotides are TGTGCCAGCAGTCCGCGGGAGGGGAGCTCACCCCTCCACTTT.

The rearrangement joins TRBV19 to TRBJ1-2; tentatively, D is TRBD1 (5 bases). Trimming removed 7 bases from V and 1 base from J, with 16 bases in between. CDR1 is LNHDA and CDR2 is SQIVND in the germline V gene (reference sequence). This CDR3 has 15 amino acids. This CDR3 reads CASTPSTERNYGYTF. The CDR3 nucleotides are TGTGCCAGTACCCCCTCGACAGAACGTAACTATGGCTACACCTTC.

This clone was detected only once. The rearrangement uses TRBV19 and TRBJ1-5; 9 positions agree with TRBD1. Trimming cost V 1 base and J 4 bases; bases outside gene matches: 8. CDR1 is LNHDA and CDR2 is SQIVND in the germline V gene (reference sequence). CDR3 length equals 17 residues. The CDR3 protein is CASSIGWFGTGNQPQHF. In DNA form, the CDR3 reads TGTGCCAGTAGTATAGGATGGTTTGGGACAGGGAATCAGCCCCAGCATTTT.

The rearrangement links TRBV10-3 to TRBJ1-5; D unclear. V was trimmed by 10 bases and J by 2 bases, leaving 15 bases between them. The CDR3 is 14 amino acids. The germline V gene encodes CDR1 ENHRY and CDR2 SYGVKD. The CDR3 here is CATAGSSGNQPQHF. In nucleotides, the CDR3 is TGTGCCACGGCGGGCAGTTCGGGCAATCAGCCCCAGCATTTT.

The V gene is TRBV16, the J gene TRBJ1-5; D is unclear. This CDR3 spans 12 amino acids. Germline values: CDR1 KGHSY, CDR2 FQNENV. The V end was cut by 1 base, the J end by 7 bases, with 5 bases between. The CDR3 nucleotides read TGTGCCAGCAGCCAATACAGCCAGCCCCAGCATTTT. This encodes CASSQYSQPQHF.

The gene calls are TRBV9 and TRBJ2-2; the match to TRBD2 covers 10 bases. This CDR3 has 16 residues. The J segment lost 5 bases and the V segment lost 4 bases, leaving 8 bases of the junction unmatched. The germline CDR1 and CDR2 sequences are SGDLS and YYNGEE. Written as DNA, the CDR3 is TGTGCCAGCAGCCCCTACTATAGCGGGGGGACCGGGGAGCTGTTTTTT. Amino acid sequence: CASSPYYSGGTGELFF. The complete variable domain, with remaining parts taken from reference TRBV9 and TRBJ2-2, reads DSGVTQTPKHLITATGQRVTLRCSPRSGDLSVYWYQQSLDQGLQFLIQYYNGEERAKGNILERFSAQQFPDLHSELNLSSLELGDSALYFCASSPYYSGGTGELFFGEGSRLTVL.

This chain connects TRBV28 to TRBJ2-7; D gene uncertain. Germline values: CDR1 MDHEN, CDR2 SYDVKM. The CDR3 contains 11 residues. Trimming removed 4 bases from V and 3 bases from J, with 4 bases in between. This CDR3 is CASSSLYEQYF. The CDR3 region has the DNA TGTGCCAGCAGTTCCCTCTACGAGCAGTACTTC.

The chain carries TRBV14 and TRBJ2-5; 11 nucleotides align to TRBD1. CDR1 and CDR2 from the germline V gene are SGHDN and FVKESK. This CDR3 has 18 amino acids. With V trimmed by 1 base and J by 5 bases, 12 bases remained unmatched. The CDR3 here is CASSQGRRTGGLGETQYF. The CDR3 DNA reads TGTGCCAGCAGCCAAGGGCGGAGGACAGGGGGCCTAGGGGAGACCCAGTACTTC.

This clone has a handful of counts. The V gene is TRBV7-9, the J gene TRBJ1-4, with D uncertain. This CDR3 has 12 amino acids. The V end was cut by 3 bases, the J end by 8 bases, with 7 bases between. Germline CDR1 reads SEHNR; CDR2 reads FQNEAQ (reference sequence). CDR3 in DNA: TGTGCCAGCAGCTTCACGGTAGAAAAACTGTTTTTT. Translation: CASSFTVEKLFF.

The chain is built from TRBV13 and TRBJ1-1; TRBD1 is a possible D gene (6 bases). V lost 2 bases and J 11 bases, leaving 15 bases between the germline ends. Germline CDR1 and CDR2: PRHDT and FYEKMQ (reference sequence). The CDR3 length is 13 residues. In DNA form, the CDR3 reads TGTGCCAGCAGCTTATCAGTTACAGGGTTGGCTTTCTTT. Translation gives CASSLSVTGLAFF.

This chain connects TRBV9 to TRBJ1-5; D ambiguous. The germline gives CDR1 SGDLS, CDR2 YYNGEE. V shed 4 bases and J shed 6 bases, with 11 bases lying between them. This CDR3 has 13 amino acids. In DNA, the CDR3 is TGTGCCAGCAGCCCCAGTTCGTCTCAGCCCCAGCATTTT. Translated, it gives CASSPSSSQPQHF.

The V gene is TRBV11-2, the J gene TRBJ1-6, with unresolved D. The CDR3 runs to 13 residues. Trimming cost V 0 bases and J 8 bases, with 5 bases left between them. Germline values: CDR1 SGHAT, CDR2 FQNNGV. The CDR3 DNA reads TGTGCCAGCAGCTTAGAACCCGATTCACCCCTCCACTTT. Translating it yields CASSLEPDSPLHF.

The chain couples TRBV6-5 to TRBJ1-6; D is unresolved. V shed 0 bases and J shed 10 bases, with 13 bases lying between them. CDR1 is MNHEY, CDR2 SVGAGI, per germline. The CDR3 is 15 residues long. The CDR3 protein is CASSYSAVRTSPLHF. Written as DNA, the CDR3 is TGTGCCAGCAGTTACTCGGCAGTGAGGACCTCACCCCTCCACTTT.